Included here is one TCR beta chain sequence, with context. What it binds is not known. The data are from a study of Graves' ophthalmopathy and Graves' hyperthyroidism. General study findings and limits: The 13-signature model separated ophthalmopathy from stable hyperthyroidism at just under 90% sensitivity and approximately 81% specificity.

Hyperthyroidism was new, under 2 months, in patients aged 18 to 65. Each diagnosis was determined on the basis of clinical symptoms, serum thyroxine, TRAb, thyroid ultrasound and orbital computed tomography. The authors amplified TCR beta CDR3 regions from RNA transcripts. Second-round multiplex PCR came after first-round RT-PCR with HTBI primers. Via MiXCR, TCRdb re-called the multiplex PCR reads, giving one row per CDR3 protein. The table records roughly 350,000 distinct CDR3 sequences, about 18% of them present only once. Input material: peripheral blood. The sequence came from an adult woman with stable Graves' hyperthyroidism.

CDR3 DNA: TGTGCCTGGAGTGGACAGAACACTGAAGCTTTCTTT. Protein product: CAWSGQNTEAFF. The chain is built from TRBV30 and TRBJ1-1; D unresolved. The ends were cut back, 1 base at V and 1 base at J, with 4 bases in the middle. Per the germline V gene, CDR1 is GTSNPN and CDR2 is SVGIG (reference sequence). The CDR3 has 12 amino acids.